The 2 T cell receptor beta chains below come from one sample, sequenced in a study of T cells after somatic rescue of genetic block. Produced via immunoSEQ multiplex PCR; TCRdb's table is partial and in-frame only. This table holds about 63,000 clones, 90% to 95% found once. Sequenced material: peripheral blood mononuclear cells (PBMCs). These TCRs come from a man aged 40-50 years.

The chain uses TRBV7-6 and TRBJ2-4, with 9 bases aligning to TRBD2. CDR3 length: 17 residues. Germline CDR1 SGHVS, CDR2 FNYEAQ. The V segment lost 1 base and the J segment 4 bases; nucleotides outside the gene matches: 8. The CDR3 DNA reads TGTGCCAGCAGCTTAGTAGCATCTGCGGGAGGGAAAAACATTCAGTACTTC. Protein: CASSLVASAGGKNIQYF.

In this sample, this clone turned up a few times. V and J are TRBV5-1 and TRBJ1-6; D gene uncertain. The CDR3 has 15 residues. The germline V gene encodes CDR1 SGHRS and CDR2 YFSETQ. Trimming pared 1 base from V and 8 bases from J, leaving 13 bases between. CDR3 in amino acids: CASSLSAASDSPLHF. The CDR3 region has the DNA TGCGCCAGCAGCTTGAGTGCGGCATCTGATTCACCCCTCCACTTT.